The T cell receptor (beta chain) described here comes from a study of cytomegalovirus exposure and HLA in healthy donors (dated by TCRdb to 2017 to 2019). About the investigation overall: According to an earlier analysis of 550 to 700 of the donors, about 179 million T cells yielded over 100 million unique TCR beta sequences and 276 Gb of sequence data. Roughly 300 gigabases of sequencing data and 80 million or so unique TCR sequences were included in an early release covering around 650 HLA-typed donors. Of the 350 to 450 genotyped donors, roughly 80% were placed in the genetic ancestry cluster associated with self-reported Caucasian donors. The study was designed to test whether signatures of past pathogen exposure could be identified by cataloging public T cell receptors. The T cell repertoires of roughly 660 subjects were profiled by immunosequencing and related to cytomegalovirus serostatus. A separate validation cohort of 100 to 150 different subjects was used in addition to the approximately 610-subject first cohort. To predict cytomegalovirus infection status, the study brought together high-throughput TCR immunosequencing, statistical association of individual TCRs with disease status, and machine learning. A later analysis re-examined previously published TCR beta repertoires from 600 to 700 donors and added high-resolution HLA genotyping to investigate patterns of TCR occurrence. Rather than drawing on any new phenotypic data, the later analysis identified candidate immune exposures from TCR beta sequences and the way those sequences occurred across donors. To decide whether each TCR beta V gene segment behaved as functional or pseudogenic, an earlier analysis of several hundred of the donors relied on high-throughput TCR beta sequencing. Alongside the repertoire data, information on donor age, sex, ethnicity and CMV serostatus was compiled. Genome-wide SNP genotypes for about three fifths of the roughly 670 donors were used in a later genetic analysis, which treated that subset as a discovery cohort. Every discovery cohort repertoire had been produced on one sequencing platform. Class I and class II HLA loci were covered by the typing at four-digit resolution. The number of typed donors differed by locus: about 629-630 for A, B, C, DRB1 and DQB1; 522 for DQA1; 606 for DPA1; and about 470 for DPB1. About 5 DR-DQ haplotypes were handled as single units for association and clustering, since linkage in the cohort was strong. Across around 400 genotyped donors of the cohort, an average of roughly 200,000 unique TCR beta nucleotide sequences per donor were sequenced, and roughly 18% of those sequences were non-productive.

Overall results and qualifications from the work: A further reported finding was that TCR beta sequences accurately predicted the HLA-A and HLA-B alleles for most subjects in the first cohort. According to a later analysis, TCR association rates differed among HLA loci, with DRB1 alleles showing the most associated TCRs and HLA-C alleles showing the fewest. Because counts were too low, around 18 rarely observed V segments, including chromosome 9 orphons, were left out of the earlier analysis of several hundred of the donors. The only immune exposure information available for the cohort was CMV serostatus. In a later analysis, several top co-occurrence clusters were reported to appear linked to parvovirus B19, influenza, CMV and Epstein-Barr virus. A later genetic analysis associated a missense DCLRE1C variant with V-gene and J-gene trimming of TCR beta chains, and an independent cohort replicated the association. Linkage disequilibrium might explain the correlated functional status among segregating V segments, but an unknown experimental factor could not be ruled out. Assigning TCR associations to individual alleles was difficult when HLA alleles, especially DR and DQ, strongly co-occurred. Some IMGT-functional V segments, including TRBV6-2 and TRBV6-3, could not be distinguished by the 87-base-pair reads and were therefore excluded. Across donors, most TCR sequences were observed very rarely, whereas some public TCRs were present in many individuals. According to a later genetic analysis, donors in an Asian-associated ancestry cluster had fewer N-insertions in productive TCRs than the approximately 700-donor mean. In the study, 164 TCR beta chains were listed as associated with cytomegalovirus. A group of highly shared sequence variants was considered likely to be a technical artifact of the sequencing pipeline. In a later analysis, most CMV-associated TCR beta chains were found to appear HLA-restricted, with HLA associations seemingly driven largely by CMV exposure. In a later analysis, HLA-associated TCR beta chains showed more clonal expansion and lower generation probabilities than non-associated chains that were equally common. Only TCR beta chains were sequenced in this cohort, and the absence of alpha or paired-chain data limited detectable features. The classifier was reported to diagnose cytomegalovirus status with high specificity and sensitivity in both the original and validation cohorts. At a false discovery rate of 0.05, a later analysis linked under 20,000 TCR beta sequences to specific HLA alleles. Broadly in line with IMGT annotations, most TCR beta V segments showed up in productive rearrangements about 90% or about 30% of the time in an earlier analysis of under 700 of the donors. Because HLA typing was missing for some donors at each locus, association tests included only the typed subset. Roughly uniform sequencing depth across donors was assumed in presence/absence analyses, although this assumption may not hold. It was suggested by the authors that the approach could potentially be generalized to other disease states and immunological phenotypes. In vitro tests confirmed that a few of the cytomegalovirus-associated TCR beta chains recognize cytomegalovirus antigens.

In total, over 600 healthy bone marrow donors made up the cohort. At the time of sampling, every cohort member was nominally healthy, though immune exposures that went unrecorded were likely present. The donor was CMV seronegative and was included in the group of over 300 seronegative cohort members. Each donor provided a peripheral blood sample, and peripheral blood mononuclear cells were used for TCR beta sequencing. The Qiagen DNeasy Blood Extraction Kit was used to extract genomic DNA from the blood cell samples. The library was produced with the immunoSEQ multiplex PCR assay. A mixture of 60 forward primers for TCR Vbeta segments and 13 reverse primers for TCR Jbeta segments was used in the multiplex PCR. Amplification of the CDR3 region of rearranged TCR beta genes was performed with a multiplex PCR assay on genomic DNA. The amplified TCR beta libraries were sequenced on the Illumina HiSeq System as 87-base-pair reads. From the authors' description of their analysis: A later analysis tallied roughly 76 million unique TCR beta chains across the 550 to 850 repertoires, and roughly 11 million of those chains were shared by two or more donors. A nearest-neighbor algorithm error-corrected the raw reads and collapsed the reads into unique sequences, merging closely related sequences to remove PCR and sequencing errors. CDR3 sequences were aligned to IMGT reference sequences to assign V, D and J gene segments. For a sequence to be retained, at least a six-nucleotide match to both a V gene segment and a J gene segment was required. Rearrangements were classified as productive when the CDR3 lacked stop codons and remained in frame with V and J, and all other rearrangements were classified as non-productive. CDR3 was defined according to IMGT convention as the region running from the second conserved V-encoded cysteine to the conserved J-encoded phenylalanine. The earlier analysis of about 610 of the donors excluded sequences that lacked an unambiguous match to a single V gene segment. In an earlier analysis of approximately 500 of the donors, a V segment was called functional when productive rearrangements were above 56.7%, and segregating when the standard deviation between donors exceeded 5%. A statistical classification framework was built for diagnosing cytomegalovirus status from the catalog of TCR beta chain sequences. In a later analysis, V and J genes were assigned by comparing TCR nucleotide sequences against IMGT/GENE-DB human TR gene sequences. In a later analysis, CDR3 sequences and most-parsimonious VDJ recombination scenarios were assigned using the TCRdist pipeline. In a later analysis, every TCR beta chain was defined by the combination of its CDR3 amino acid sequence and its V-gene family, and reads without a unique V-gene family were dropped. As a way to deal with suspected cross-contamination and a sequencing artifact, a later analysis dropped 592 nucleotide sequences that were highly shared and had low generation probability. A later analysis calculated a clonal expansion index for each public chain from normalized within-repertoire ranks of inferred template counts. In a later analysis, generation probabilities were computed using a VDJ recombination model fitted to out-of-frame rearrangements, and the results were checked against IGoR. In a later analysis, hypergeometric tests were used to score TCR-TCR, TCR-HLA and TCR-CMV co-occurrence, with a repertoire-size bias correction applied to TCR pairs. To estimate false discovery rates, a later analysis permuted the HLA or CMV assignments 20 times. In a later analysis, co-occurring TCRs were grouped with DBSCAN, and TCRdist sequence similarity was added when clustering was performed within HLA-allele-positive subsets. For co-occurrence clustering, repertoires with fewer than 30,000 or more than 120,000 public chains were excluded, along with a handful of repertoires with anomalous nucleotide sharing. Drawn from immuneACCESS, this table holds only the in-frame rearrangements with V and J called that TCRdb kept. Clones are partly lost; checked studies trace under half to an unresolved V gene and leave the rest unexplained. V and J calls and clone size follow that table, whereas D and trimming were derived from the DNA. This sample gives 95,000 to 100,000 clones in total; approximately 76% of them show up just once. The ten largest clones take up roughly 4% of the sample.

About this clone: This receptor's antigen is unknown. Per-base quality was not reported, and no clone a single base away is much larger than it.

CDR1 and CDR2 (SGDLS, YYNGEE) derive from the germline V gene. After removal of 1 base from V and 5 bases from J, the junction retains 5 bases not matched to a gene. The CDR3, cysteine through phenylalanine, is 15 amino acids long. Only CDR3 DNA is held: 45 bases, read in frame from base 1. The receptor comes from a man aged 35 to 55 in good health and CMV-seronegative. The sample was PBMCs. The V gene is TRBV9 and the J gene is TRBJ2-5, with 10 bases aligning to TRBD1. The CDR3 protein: CASSVRQGARETQYF. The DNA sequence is TGTGCCAGCAGCGTAAGACAGGGGGCAAGGGAGACCCAGTACTTC.